This paragraph reports one TCR beta chain. Its target is not known. This sample is drawn from a study of human thymus T cells. Broader study findings: Apparent skewing of V and J gene usage characterized both thymic and blood repertoires. Related research found strongly overlapping thymic repertoires in unrelated individuals.

Clones were read by immunoSEQ multiplex PCR, and TCRdb kept only the in-frame ones, dropping some. The data contain tens of thousands of clones, roughly 96% of them singletons. Thymus specimens were resections from corrective heart surgery. Serving as donors were healthy Finnish infants, each of whom was having open corrective surgery for congenital heart defects. Sequencing used thymus tissue. This sequence was found in a girl under three years old with a congenital heart defect but otherwise immunologically healthy.

The CDR3 DNA reads as TGTGCCAGCAGCCAAGTCCGCCAACTATCGGACCTTTCCTACGAGCAGTACTTC. Protein product: CASSQVRQLSDLSYEQYF. The rearrangement joins TRBV4-2 to TRBJ2-7, with D uncertain. Germline assignment: CDR1 LGHNA and CDR2 YNFKEQ. This CDR3 region has 18 residues. Deletions cut 1 base from V and 1 base from J, with 20 bases between.